This is a list of T cell receptor beta chains from one sample in a study of T cell changes during pregnancy in multiple sclerosis. Libraries were prepared by immunoSEQ multiplex PCR; TCRdb keeps only in-frame clonotypes and omits some of them. The sample holds around 72,000 clones; roughly 91% are singletons and the top ten take roughly 0.7%. The specimen was peripheral blood, collected in the third trimester of pregnancy. Receptors were obtained from a female donor in good health, enrolled as a control in a pregnancy study. The CDR3 runs from the conserved cysteine through the conserved F or W. Each record gives: J gene, D gene, V gene, CDR3 protein. The D gene is left open where the match is weak.

TRBJ1-1 TRBD1 TRBV4-2 CASSQVARGMRNTEAFF
TRBJ1-5 TRBD1 TRBV28 CASRGTGGSNQPQHF
TRBJ1-2 TRBD1 TRBV2 CASTWTGASYGYTF
TRBJ1-3 . TRBV5-1 CASSLDGALGNTIYF
TRBJ2-1 . TRBV19 CASTLDRTLGNEQFF
TRBJ2-3 TRBD2 TRBV6-4 CASSDGTSGGTDTQYF
TRBJ2-1 . TRBV5-4 CASSTREGGTYNEQFF
TRBJ2-3 . TRBV7-2 CASSTVGTDTQYF
TRBJ2-3 . TRBV4-3 CASSEVEGGTDTQYF
TRBJ1-1 TRBD1 TRBV6-1 CASSEWGQGEQAFF
TRBJ2-1 TRBD2 TRBV4-2 CASSQGTSGGAPFF
TRBJ2-7 TRBD2 TRBV7-2 CASSLVGLAGGVSYEQYF
TRBJ2-5 . TRBV25-1 CASSERGRETQYF
TRBJ2-3 TRBD2 TRBV7-9 CASSGRSGSGGVEDTQYF
TRBJ2-7 . TRBV5-1 CASSSDIRTVFYEQYF
TRBJ1-1 . TRBV15 CATSPGTRTEAFF
TRBJ1-4 . TRBV2 CASSVYLNEKLFF
TRBJ2-5 . TRBV18 CASSHRPETQYF
TRBJ1-6 TRBD1 TRBV7-2 CASSTQDRLYNSPLHF
TRBJ1-6 . TRBV21-1 CASSHPTSIYSPLHF
TRBJ1-2 TRBD1 TRBV6-5 CASSPPGGTVYGYTF
TRBJ1-3 TRBD1 TRBV7-9 CASSFRGTDTIYF
TRBJ1-1 TRBD1 TRBV5-5 CASSRGTGGFGTEAFF
TRBJ1-2 TRBD1 TRBV19 CASSPNRDFRDSNYGYTF
TRBJ2-7 TRBD1 TRBV2 CASTGTGGEQYF
TRBJ1-2 TRBD1 TRBV15 CATSRDLTGGNYGYTF
TRBJ2-7 TRBD2 TRBV2 CASSLSGGPHEQYF
TRBJ2-1 . TRBV14 CASSQDRRGRSYNEQFF
TRBJ2-1 . TRBV28 CASAKPGRDNEQFF
TRBJ1-1 TRBD1 TRBV28 CASSYRGYTEAFF
TRBJ1-1 . TRBV27 CASSLYSYTEAFF
TRBJ2-2 TRBD1 TRBV7-6 CASSEDRGRAGELFF
TRBJ2-7 . TRBV25-1 CASSGGTDYEQYF
TRBJ2-3 . TRBV5-1 CASSWQGYSTDTQYF
TRBJ1-2 TRBD1 TRBV5-1 CASSARQGDYGYTF
TRBJ2-3 TRBD1 TRBV29-1 CSVVALGGSSTDTQYF
TRBJ1-2 . TRBV9 CASSVALYGYTF
TRBJ2-1 TRBD2 TRBV7-2 CASSIELAGYNEQFF
TRBJ2-3 TRBD2 TRBV14 CASSLFGTSGRAGPDTQYF
TRBJ1-5 TRBD1 TRBV30 CAWSAGTGRNQPQHF
TRBJ1-5 . TRBV19 CASSIAGYNQPQHF
TRBJ2-3 TRBD2 TRBV19 CASSIASGGAPDTQYF
TRBJ2-5 . TRBV6-5 CASSYRADPQETQYF
TRBJ1-2 . TRBV15 CATSRDRSGVGYGYTF
TRBJ1-4 TRBD1 TRBV6-1 CASSESRQGAAEKLFF
TRBJ2-7 TRBD2 TRBV2 CASSEASGSYEQYF
TRBJ1-3 . TRBV4-3 CASSQETAYPENTIYF
TRBJ1-5 . TRBV10-3 CAISGRSGSQPQHF
TRBJ1-3 . TRBV10-3 CATGTHSGNTIYF
TRBJ2-5 TRBD1 TRBV5-1 CASSAGTGVGETQYF
TRBJ1-5 . TRBV5-4 CASSLGGMGNQPQHF
TRBJ2-1 . TRBV15 CATSRPYGGYNEQFF
TRBJ2-7 . TRBV27 CASSLRGDSYEQYF
TRBJ1-1 . TRBV6-6 CASSLDRTTEAFF